The next 29 T cell receptor beta chains were all read from a single sample in a study of CD8 T cells in ankylosing spondylitis. A single record per CDR3 protein comes from TCRdb applying MiXCR to the 5' RACE reads. The sample includes about 25,000 distinct CDR3 sequences, roughly 2.4% seen only once; the top ten take more than 6.5%. The sequenced sample consisted of blood, either unsorted or a sorted T cell fraction (not recorded which). All receptors derive from a female donor with ankylosing spondylitis or in good health (not recorded which).

The sample holds many counts of this clonotype. This chain links TRBV9 with TRBJ2-2; D is undetermined. The CDR3 has 15 amino acids. The germline gives CDR1 SGDLS, CDR2 YYNGEE. With 0 bases removed from V and 7 bases from J, the gap between germline ends came to 13 bases. CDR3 protein: CASSVVDPGVGELFF. The CDR3 region has the DNA TGTGCCAGCAGCGTAGTTGACCCTGGCGTCGGGGAGCTGTTTTTT.

In its sample, this clonotype was seen many times. This sequence joins TRBV9 and TRBJ1-3; 9 bases are shared with TRBD1. In germline, CDR1 is SGDLS, CDR2 YYNGEE. The CDR3 is made up of 17 amino acids. V was pared by 0 bases and J by 4 bases, with 8 bases of the junction left unmatched. CDR3 nucleotide sequence: TGTGCCAGCAGCGTAGTTAGTCGGACAGGGGTCGGAAACACCATATATTTT. Translating it yields CASSVVSRTGVGNTIYF.

This clonotype was counted many times. The chain joins TRBV9 to TRBJ1-2; 7 nucleotides line up with TRBD1. V was clipped by 3 bases and J by 3 bases; unmatched bases: 20. The CDR3 contains 19 residues. The germline gives CDR1 SGDLS, CDR2 YYNGEE. CDR3 protein: CASSANQGGPGTNHYGYTF. The CDR3 DNA reads as TGTGCCAGCAGCGCAAACCAGGGGGGCCCGGGGACTAACCACTATGGCTACACCTTC.

This clonotype was seen many times. The rearrangement joins TRBV9 to TRBJ2-1, with TRBD2 matching 8 bases. The CDR3 is made up of 16 amino acids. Losses at the gene ends were 3 bases for V and 0 bases for J; bases not matched to a gene: 5. From germline, CDR1 is SGDLS and CDR2 YYNGEE. As DNA, the CDR3 is TGTGCCAGCAGCGCACTAGCGGCAAGCTCCTACAATGAGCAGTTCTTC. Translation: CASSALAASSYNEQFF.

In its sample, this clonotype was seen many times. This chain joins TRBV9 and TRBJ2-5; 8 nucleotides align to TRBD2. Germline CDR1 and CDR2: SGDLS and YYNGEE. This CDR3 is 15 amino acids long. The V gene end was trimmed by 3 bases and the J gene end by 5 bases; junction bases not matched to a gene: 9. CDR3: CASSGNPGGAETQYF. The CDR3 region has the DNA TGTGCCAGCAGCGGAAACCCCGGGGGGGCGGAGACCCAGTACTTC. Full variable domain (missing parts from reference TRBV9 and TRBJ2-5): DSGVTQTPKHLITATGQRVTLRCSPRSGDLSVYWYQQSLDQGLQFLIQYYNGEERAKGNILERFSAQQFPDLHSELNLSSLELGDSALYFCASSGNPGGAETQYFGPGTRLLVL.

Ten or more counts support this clonotype. The chain has TRBV9 and TRBJ2-5, with 9 positions matching TRBD1. CDR3 size: 14 residues. V lost 4 bases to trimming and J lost 5 bases; unmatched junction nucleotides: 6. Per germline, CDR1 SGDLS and CDR2 YYNGEE. The CDR3 DNA sequence: TGTGCCAGCAGCCCGGGACAGGGATGGGAGACCCAGTACTTC. Amino acid sequence: CASSPGQGWETQYF.

In this sample, this clonotype turned up many times. The chain uses TRBV9 and TRBJ1-2; TRBD1 is a possible D gene (6 bases). Trimming removed 0 bases from V and 7 bases from J, with 13 bases in between. This CDR3 region has 14 residues. Germline assignment: CDR1 SGDLS and CDR2 YYNGEE. CDR3 amino acids: CASSVGPGAGGYTF. The CDR3 DNA is TGTGCCAGCAGCGTAGGTCCGGGGGCTGGTGGCTACACCTTC. The full variable domain, in which reference TRBV9 and TRBJ1-2 provide the parts outside the CDR3, is DSGVTQTPKHLITATGQRVTLRCSPRSGDLSVYWYQQSLDQGLQFLIQYYNGEERAKGNILERFSAQQFPDLHSELNLSSLELGDSALYFCASSVGPGAGGYTFGSGTRLTVV.

This clonotype was detected ten times or more. Here the CDR3 DNA reads TGTGCCAGCAGCGTAGAAGGGGCCGGTAATTCACCCCTCCACTTT. It is translated as CASSVEGAGNSPLHF. This rearrangement joins TRBV9 to TRBJ1-6; D perhaps matches TRBD1 (5 bases). Germline CDR1 and CDR2: SGDLS and YYNGEE. Trimming cost V 0 bases and J 6 bases, with 10 bases left between them. This CDR3 comprises 15 residues.

This clonotype was detected ten times or more. This chain links TRBV9 with TRBJ1-4, with D unclear. V lost 0 bases to trimming and J lost 7 bases, with 13 bases between them. This CDR3 contains 15 residues. Germline CDR1 and CDR2: SGDLS and YYNGEE. The CDR3: CASSVAWQPSEKLFF. DNA of the CDR3: TGTGCCAGCAGCGTAGCTTGGCAGCCCAGTGAAAAACTGTTTTTT.

This clonotype has ten or more counts. This chain joins TRBV9 and TRBJ2-7; 8 bases are a match to TRBD1. The CDR3 has 13 amino acids. Germline CDR1 is SGDLS and CDR2 is YYNGEE. V gave up 3 bases and J gave up 6 bases; unmatched junction bases: 5. The CDR3 sequence: CASSAQQGGEQYF. The CDR3 DNA sequence: TGTGCCAGCAGCGCCCAACAGGGGGGCGAGCAGTACTTC.

This clonotype was counted ten times or more. This chain connects TRBV9 to TRBJ2-5; D ambiguous. The V end was cut by 0 bases, the J end by 0 bases, with 9 bases between. This CDR3 spans 15 amino acids. Germline V lookup: CDR1 SGDLS, CDR2 YYNGEE. In DNA, the CDR3 is TGTGCCAGCAGCGTAGGGTACAGTGACCAAGAGACCCAGTACTTC. Protein sequence: CASSVGYSDQETQYF.

This clonotype has ten or more counts. The chain uses TRBV9 and TRBJ2-1; 10 nucleotides align to TRBD2. The CDR3 contains 15 residues. Trimming cost V 1 base and J 4 bases; bases outside gene matches: 2. Germline V gene lookup returns CDR1 SGDLS and CDR2 YYNGEE. The CDR3, as DNA: TGTGCCAGCAGCGTACGGACTAGCGGATACAATGAGCAGTTCTTC. It encodes CASSVRTSGYNEQFF.

This clonotype was counted many times. V is TRBV9 and J is TRBJ2-2; 14 positions match TRBD2. Germline V gives CDR1 SGDLS, CDR2 YYNGEE. V lost 4 bases and J lost 7; bases outside the gene matches: 15. There are 19 residues in the CDR3. CDR3 region: CASSPRLAGGPLSFGELFF. In nucleotides, the CDR3 is TGTGCCAGCAGCCCTAGACTAGCGGGAGGGCCCCTTAGCTTCGGGGAGCTGTTTTTT.

This clonotype was seen at least ten times. The chain uses TRBV9 and TRBJ2-4; D not certain. Trimming stripped 4 bases from V and 5 bases from J, with 7 bases between. Germline V gene data show CDR1 as SGDLS and CDR2 as YYNGEE. The CDR3 totals 12 residues. The DNA for the CDR3 is TGTGCCAGCAGCTTAGAGGAAAACATTCAGTACTTC. Protein sequence: CASSLEENIQYF.

This clonotype has ten or more counts. The chain recombines TRBV9 with TRBJ1-6; D gene unclear. CDR3 size: 15 residues. Germline assignment: CDR1 SGDLS and CDR2 YYNGEE. The ends were cut back, 0 bases at V and 7 bases at J, with 11 bases in the middle. CDR3 region: CASSVDGAWNSPLHF. The CDR3 DNA reads as TGTGCCAGCAGCGTAGACGGAGCGTGGAATTCACCCCTCCACTTT.

This clonotype was counted ten times or more. The chain uses TRBV9 and TRBJ2-2; the match to TRBD1 covers 8 bases. Germline V gene sequence: CDR1 SGDLS, CDR2 YYNGEE. J was trimmed by 2 bases and V by 5 bases; bases with no gene match: 5. CDR3 length: 15 amino acids. CDR3 sequence (DNA): TGTGCCAGCAGGCCAGGGGGCTCAAACACCGGGGAGCTGTTTTTT. As protein: CASRPGGSNTGELFF.

There are many counts of this clonotype. The rearrangement links TRBV9 to TRBJ1-3; a weak D match, TRBD1 (6 bases). CDR3 length equals 16 residues. Germline assignment: CDR1 SGDLS and CDR2 YYNGEE. Trimming removed 3 bases from V and 2 bases from J, with 15 bases in between. CDR3 protein: CASSAAPGTTGNTIYF. The DNA for the CDR3 is TGTGCCAGCAGCGCAGCACCCGGGACAACTGGAAACACCATATATTTT.

This clonotype showed up many times. The genes are TRBV9 and TRBJ1-1; D unclear. Germline CDR1 reads SGDLS; CDR2 reads YYNGEE. This CDR3 contains 15 residues. Trimming took off 4 bases at V and 3 bases at J, with 16 bases between the two ends. The CDR3 sequence: CASSPEERAYTEAFF. DNA for the CDR3: TGTGCCAGCAGCCCAGAGGAAAGGGCGTACACTGAAGCTTTCTTT.

This clonotype has ten or more counts. The chain combines TRBV9 with TRBJ2-3; 9 bases are shared with TRBD2. V lost 0 bases to trimming and J lost 6 bases; unmatched junction nucleotides: 8. The germline V gene has CDR1 SGDLS and CDR2 YYNGEE. CDR3 length equals 16 residues. The CDR3 is CASSVAHLAGKDTQYF. Written as DNA, the CDR3 is TGTGCCAGCAGCGTAGCACATCTAGCGGGGAAGGATACGCAGTATTTT.

The table lists this clonotype with many counts. This rearrangement joins TRBV9 to TRBJ2-5; TRBD2 aligns across 8 bases. Germline CDR1 SGDLS, CDR2 YYNGEE. V lost 0 bases to trimming and J lost 1 base; unmatched junction nucleotides: 5. This CDR3 comprises 16 residues. The CDR3 here is CASSVDPGGSQETQYF. The CDR3 nucleotides are TGTGCCAGCAGCGTAGACCCGGGGGGGAGCCAAGAGACCCAGTACTTC.

This clonotype occurred many times. The chain recombines TRBV9 with TRBJ2-7; D possibly corresponds to TRBD1 (5 bases). Looked up from germline, CDR1 is SGDLS and CDR2 is YYNGEE. The length of the CDR3 is 14 residues. Trimming removed 0 bases from V and 2 bases from J, with 9 bases in between. The CDR3: CASSVEGFPYEQYF. CDR3 nucleotides: TGTGCCAGCAGCGTAGAGGGGTTTCCCTACGAGCAGTACTTC. Based on the CDR3 plus reference TRBV9 and TRBJ2-7, the full variable domain is DSGVTQTPKHLITATGQRVTLRCSPRSGDLSVYWYQQSLDQGLQFLIQYYNGEERAKGNILERFSAQQFPDLHSELNLSSLELGDSALYFCASSVEGFPYEQYFGPGTRLTVT.

Many counts were recorded for this clonotype. This chain links TRBV9 with TRBJ2-6; D is ambiguous. CDR1 and CDR2 (germline): SGDLS, YYNGEE. The CDR3 spans 14 residues. Trimming took 3 bases from V and 0 from J, leaving 4 bases between them. As DNA, the CDR3 is TGTGCCAGCAGCGGTTTCTCTGGGGCCAACGTCCTGACTTTC. Translated: CASSGFSGANVLTF.

This clonotype was counted at least ten times. This sequence joins TRBV9 and TRBJ2-5; 9 bases align to TRBD1. CDR3 length: 15 residues. Germline values: CDR1 SGDLS, CDR2 YYNGEE. Trimming took 0 bases from V and 2 from J; bases not matched to a gene: 2. CDR3 nucleotide sequence: TGTGCCAGCAGCGTAGATGGACAGGGGCAAGAGACCCAGTACTTC. Translated, it gives CASSVDGQGQETQYF.

V and J are TRBV9 and TRBJ1-1; TRBD1 might be the D (6 bases). The CDR3 has 13 residues. Trimming took off 4 bases at V and 4 bases at J, with 11 bases between the two ends. Germline V gene sequence: CDR1 SGDLS, CDR2 YYNGEE. The CDR3 nucleotides are TGTGCCAGCAGCTACAGGGTGGGCACTGAAGCTTTCTTT. Its translation: CASSYRVGTEAFF.

This clonotype was picked up many times. The chain recombines TRBV9 with TRBJ2-2; 8 nucleotides align to TRBD2. Losses at the gene ends were 6 bases for V and 5 bases for J; bases not matched to a gene: 9. The CDR3 consists of 15 residues. Germline CDR1 SGDLS, CDR2 YYNGEE. DNA for the CDR3: TGTGCCAGCATGGCGGGAGGATCCCTGACCGGGGAGCTGTTTTTT. It codes for CASMAGGSLTGELFF.

This clonotype was counted at least ten times. The genes are TRBV9 and TRBJ2-7; 11 nucleotides line up with TRBD1. This CDR3 region has 16 residues. V lost 0 bases to trimming and J lost 4 bases; unmatched junction nucleotides: 6. In germline, CDR1 is SGDLS, CDR2 YYNGEE. The CDR3 sequence is CASSVGGGQGDYEQYF. The CDR3 DNA reads as TGTGCCAGCAGCGTAGGCGGGGGACAGGGGGATTACGAGCAGTACTTC.

This clonotype showed up many times. This chain joins TRBV9 and TRBJ2-1, with a possible D match to TRBD1 (6 bases). CDR3 length: 15 residues. Germline CDR1 and CDR2: SGDLS and YYNGEE. The ends were cut back, 4 bases at V and 1 base at J, with 12 bases in the middle. CDR3 bases: TGTGCCAGCAGCATCTCAGGACAGTCCTACAATGAGCAGTTCTTC. It translates to CASSISGQSYNEQFF.

In this sample, this clonotype turned up many times. The chain is built from TRBV21-1 and TRBJ1-2; TRBD1 is taken as the D call from the table, unchecked against the DNA. TRBV21-1 is a documented pseudogene. This CDR3 contains 14 residues. CDR3 nucleotides: TGTGCCAGCAGCAAAGCCGCAGGGGCCTATGGCTACACCTTC. Amino acid sequence: CASSKAAGAYGYTF.

This clonotype appeared many times. The genes are TRBV9 and TRBJ2-3; 10 positions match TRBD2. The CDR3 sequence is 17 residues long. Trimming cost V 3 bases and J 4 bases; bases outside gene matches: 11. Per the germline V gene, CDR1 is SGDLS and CDR2 is YYNGEE. CDR3 bases: TGTGCCAGCAGCGGGCGGGGGCTAGCGGGGGCCGCAGATACGCAGTATTTT. Its protein product is CASSGRGLAGAADTQYF.